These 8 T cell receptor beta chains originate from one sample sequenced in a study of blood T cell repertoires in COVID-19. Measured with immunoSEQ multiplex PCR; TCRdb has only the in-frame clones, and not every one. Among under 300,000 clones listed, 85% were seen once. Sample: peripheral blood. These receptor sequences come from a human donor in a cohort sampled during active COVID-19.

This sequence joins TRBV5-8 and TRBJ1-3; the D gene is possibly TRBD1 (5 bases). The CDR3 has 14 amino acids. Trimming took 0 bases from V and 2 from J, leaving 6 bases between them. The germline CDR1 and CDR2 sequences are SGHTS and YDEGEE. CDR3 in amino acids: CASSLGGPGNTIYF. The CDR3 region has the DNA TGTGCCAGCAGCTTGGGGGGCCCTGGAAACACCATATATTTT. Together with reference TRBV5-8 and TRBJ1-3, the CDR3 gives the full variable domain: EAGVTQSPTHLIKTRGQQATLRCSPISGHTSVYWYQQALGLGLQFLLWYDEGEERNRGNFPPRFSGRQFPNYSSELNVNALELEDSALYLCASSLGGPGNTIYFGEGSWLTVV.

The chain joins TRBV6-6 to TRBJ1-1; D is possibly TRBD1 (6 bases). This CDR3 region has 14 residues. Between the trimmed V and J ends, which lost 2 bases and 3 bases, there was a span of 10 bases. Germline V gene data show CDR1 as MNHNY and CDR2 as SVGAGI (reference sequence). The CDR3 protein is CASSYGTQDTEAFF. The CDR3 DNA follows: TGTGCCAGCAGTTACGGGACACAGGACACTGAAGCTTTCTTT.

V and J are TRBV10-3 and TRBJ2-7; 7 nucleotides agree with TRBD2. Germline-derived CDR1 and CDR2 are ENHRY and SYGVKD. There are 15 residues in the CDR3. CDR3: CASEPRGVGLYEQYF. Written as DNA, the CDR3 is TGTGCATCCGAACCCCGGGGGGTAGGGCTCTACGAGCAGTACTTC.

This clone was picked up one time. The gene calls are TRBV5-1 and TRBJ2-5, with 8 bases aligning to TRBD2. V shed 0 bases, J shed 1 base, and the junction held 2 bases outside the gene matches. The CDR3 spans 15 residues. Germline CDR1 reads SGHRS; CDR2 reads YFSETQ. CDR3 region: CASSLALAAQETQYF. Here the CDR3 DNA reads TGCGCCAGCAGCTTGGCACTAGCGGCCCAAGAGACCCAGTACTTC.

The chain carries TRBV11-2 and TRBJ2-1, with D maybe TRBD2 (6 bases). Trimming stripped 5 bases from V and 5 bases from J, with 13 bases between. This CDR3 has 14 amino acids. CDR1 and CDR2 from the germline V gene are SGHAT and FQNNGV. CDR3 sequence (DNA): TGTGCCAGCAGCCCTAGGGGCGGGAACAATGAGCAGTTCTTC. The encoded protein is CASSPRGGNNEQFF.

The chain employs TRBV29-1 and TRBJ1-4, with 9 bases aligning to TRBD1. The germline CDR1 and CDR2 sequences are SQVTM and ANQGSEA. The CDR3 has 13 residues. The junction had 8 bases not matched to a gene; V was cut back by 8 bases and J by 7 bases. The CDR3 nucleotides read TGCAGCTCAAGGGACAGGGCTGGTGAAAAACTGTTTTTT. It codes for CSSRDRAGEKLFF.

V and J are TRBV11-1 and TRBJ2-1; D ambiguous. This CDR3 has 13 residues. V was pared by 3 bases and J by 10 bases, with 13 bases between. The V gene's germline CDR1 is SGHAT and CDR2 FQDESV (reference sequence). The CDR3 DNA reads TGTGCCAGCAGCTTTAGTGCAACGCAAGAGCAGTTCTTC. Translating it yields CASSFSATQEQFF. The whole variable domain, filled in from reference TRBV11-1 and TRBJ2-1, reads EAEVAQSPRYKITEKSQAVAFWCDPISGHATLYWYRQILGQGPELLVQFQDESVVDDSQLPKDRFSAERLKGVDSTLKIQPAELGDSAMYLCASSFSATQEQFFGPGTRLTVL.

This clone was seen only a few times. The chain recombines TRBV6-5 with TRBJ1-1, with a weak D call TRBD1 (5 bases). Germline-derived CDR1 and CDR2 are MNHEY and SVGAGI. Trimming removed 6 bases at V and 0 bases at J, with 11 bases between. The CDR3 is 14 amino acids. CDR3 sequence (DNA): TGTGCCAGCAGGCCAAGACAGATGAACACTGAAGCTTTCTTT. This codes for CASRPRQMNTEAFF.